This TCR beta chain stems from a study of blood T cell repertoires in COVID-19. Study details: Samples came from the United States, Italy and Spain, spanning acute and convalescent COVID-19.

The assay was immunoSEQ multiplex PCR, and TCRdb's table has in-frame clones only and misses some. The sample gives roughly 230,000 clones, 80% to 95% of which show up once; about 0.79% is in the top ten. The CDR3 totals 14 residues. Trimming removed 7 bases from V and 0 bases from J, with 12 bases in between. CDR1 is WSHSY and CDR2 is SAAADI in the germline V gene. The sequence was obtained from a man between 25 and 39 years old with COVID-19, enrolled during active disease. The rearrangement joins TRBV10-2 to TRBJ2-5, with a weak D call TRBD2 (5 bases). Sequencing was performed on peripheral blood. The CDR3 DNA reads as TGCGCCAGCAAGGTTAGGGAGTACCAAGAGACCCAGTACTTC. Residues: CASKVREYQETQYF.